The clone carrying this T cell receptor beta chain was recorded many times. The antigen is not known. This record belongs to a study of T cells in Graves' hyperthyroidism and ophthalmopathy. Study in general: The blood sample was taken at first diagnosis, before treatment began.

Trimming cost V 5 bases and J 2 bases; bases outside gene matches: 6. The germline V gene has CDR1 SGHVS and CDR2 FQNEAQ. The CDR3 has 16 residues. Study-wide results and caveats: Blood also showed most of the thyroid clonotypes that were expanded above 0.001.

The investigators amplified TCR beta CDR3 regions from RNA transcripts. When the TCR CDR3 underwent first-round RT-PCR, the HTBI primer set was used. TCRdb used MiXCR to reprocess the multiplex PCR reads, holding one entry per CDR3 protein. The top ten clones hold around 62% of a sample with under 300,000 distinct CDR3 sequences, about 20% of them seen once. For ophthalmopathy patients, the Clinical Activity Score was at least 3 and the NOSPECS grade at least 4; duration was under 3 months. J is TRBJ1-5 and V is TRBV7-8; TRBD1 agrees at 10 bases. The origin of this receptor is a man younger than 40 with Graves' ophthalmopathy. The sample taken for sequencing was blood. The CDR3 reads CASSARQGAGNQPQHF. The CDR3 bases are TGTGCCAGCAGCGCCCGACAGGGGGCTGGCAATCAGCCCCAGCATTTT.